This T cell receptor beta chain originates from a study of response to subunit inactivated influenza vaccine. Study-wide results and caveats: The authors suggested that few new T cells are recruited per seasonal influenza vaccination.

TCRdb reprocessed the RT-PCR reads via MiXCR and lists one record per CDR3 protein. The sample includes roughly 570,000 distinct CDR3 sequences, 10% to 15% of them seen just once. With respect to this clonotype: Antigen: not known.

Per germline, CDR1 SGDLS and CDR2 YYNGEE. The CDR3 is 13 amino acids. Germline trimming cut 4 bases from V and 7 bases from J; bases unmatched to any gene: 2. The chain recombines TRBV9 with TRBJ2-1; 10 nucleotides align to TRBD2. This receptor was identified in a man aged 45-65 years who received an inactivated influenza vaccine. The source was PBMCs from blood, collected 35 to 45 days after vaccination. In DNA, the CDR3 is TGTGCCAGCAGCAGCGGGGGGGCTAATGAGCAGTTCTTC. Translating gives CASSSGGANEQFF. Filled out from reference TRBV9 and TRBJ2-1, the complete variable domain reads DSGVTQTPKHLITATGQRVTLRCSPRSGDLSVYWYQQSLDQGLQFLIQYYNGEERAKGNILERFSAQQFPDLHSELNLSSLELGDSALYFCASSSGGANEQFFGPGTRLTVL.